Listed below are T cell receptor beta chains from one sample, sequenced in a study of graft-versus-host responses after intestinal transplantation. Assay used: immunoSEQ multiplex PCR; TCRdb lists only in-frame clones, some missing. This sample has 130,000 to 150,000 clones, with around nine tenths found just once. These receptors have no identified antigens. The sample in question was unstimulated CD4+ T cells sorted from spleen or lymph node cells, obtained before intestinal transplant. The receptor source for this set is a human donor who received an intestinal transplant. CDR3s include the opening cysteine and the closing phenylalanine or tryptophan. Fields, in order: clone size, V gene, D gene, J gene, CDR3 protein, CDR3 DNA. The D gene is left open where the match is weak. Clone size is not always given. Where it is, it says once, few, many or a class for expanded clones.

.	TRBV9	.	TRBJ1-1	CASSVGGHQSTEAFF	TGTGCCAGCAGCGTGGGGGGACATCAGAGTACTGAAGCTTTCTTT
.	TRBV19	.	TRBJ2-2	CASSIEGTGELFF	TGTGCCAGTAGTATAGAGGGCACCGGGGAGCTGTTTTTT
.	TRBV29-1	.	TRBJ1-1	CSVVQIMNTEAFF	TGCAGCGTTGTCCAGATCATGAACACTGAAGCTTTCTTT
.	TRBV9	TRBD2	TRBJ2-2	CASSVAASGRRGGELFF	TGTGCCAGCAGCGTAGCGGCTAGCGGGAGGCGGGGCGGGGAGCTGTTTTTT
.	TRBV5-4	.	TRBJ2-5	CASSLYFQETQYF	TGTGCCAGCAGCTTGTACTTCCAAGAGACCCAGTACTTC
.	TRBV19	.	TRBJ1-2	CAVLSLRSQGGYTF	TGTGCCGTACTCTCCCTCCGCTCCCAGGGTGGCTACACCTTC
once	TRBV5-1	.	TRBJ2-2	CASSSGGSGNTGELFF	TGCGCCAGCAGCTCCGGGGGTAGCGGGAACACCGGGGAGCTGTTTTTT
.	TRBV10-3	.	TRBJ2-7	CAIRGLLHEQYF	TGTGCCATCAGGGGGTTACTCCACGAGCAGTACTTC
.	TRBV4-1	TRBD2	TRBJ2-6	CASSQDRGGSGRSGANVLTF	TGCGCCAGCAGCCAAGATCGAGGTGGTAGCGGGAGATCTGGGGCCAACGTCCTGACTTTC
.	TRBV18	TRBD1	TRBJ2-5	CASSRIQGMETQYF	TGTGCCAGCTCACGCATACAGGGGATGGAGACCCAGTACTTC
.	TRBV19	.	TRBJ1-1	CASSITGATEAFF	TGTGCCAGTAGTATTACGGGGGCCACTGAAGCTTTCTTT
.	TRBV5-1	.	TRBJ2-7	CASSWGTGTYEQYF	TGCGCCAGCAGCTGGGGGACGGGGACCTACGAGCAGTACTTC
.	TRBV19	TRBD1	TRBJ2-5	CASSPLTGGQETQYF	TGTGCCAGTAGTCCCCTGACAGGGGGGCAAGAGACCCAGTACTTC
.	TRBV6-1	TRBD1	TRBJ1-2	CASSATRQGLGYGYTF	TGTGCCAGCAGTGCCACGCGACAGGGACTGGGCTATGGCTACACCTTC
.	TRBV30	TRBD1	TRBJ2-7	CAWSVYIRDRDEQYF	TGTGCCTGGAGTGTCTATATCCGGGACAGGGACGAGCAGTACTTC
.	TRBV11-2	TRBD2	TRBJ2-7	CAIKAGGSYHVYF	TGTGCCATCAAAGCGGGAGGGTCCTACCATGTTTACTTC
.	TRBV25-1	TRBD2	TRBJ2-5	CASSEFRREGFGTQYF	TGTGCCAGCAGTGAATTTAGGCGGGAGGGATTTGGGACCCAGTACTTC
.	TRBV5-1	.	TRBJ1-1	CASTPVEGTEAFF	TGCGCCAGCACCCCTGTAGAAGGCACTGAAGCTTTCTTT
.	TRBV2	.	TRBJ1-1	CASSKGLRTEAFF	TGTGCCAGCAGTAAGGGACTGCGGACTGAAGCTTTCTTT
.	TRBV2	.	TRBJ2-5	CASNRESETQYF	TGTGCCAGCAACCGGGAGTCGGAGACCCAGTACTTC
.	TRBV30	TRBD1	TRBJ1-4	CAWSVPGQDEKLFF	TGTGCCTGGAGTGTACCGGGACAGGATGAAAAACTGTTTTTT
.	TRBV2	.	TRBJ2-5	CASSLSGSGETQYF	TGTGCCAGCAGCTTATCCGGGTCGGGGGAGACCCAGTACTTC
once	TRBV11-2	TRBD2	TRBJ2-1	CASSLGTSNEQFF	TGTGCCAGCAGCTTAGGGACTAGCAATGAGCAGTTCTTC
.	TRBV30	.	TRBJ2-7	CAWSVGYEQYF	TGTGCCTGGAGTGTCGGTTACGAGCAGTACTTC
.	TRBV7-2	TRBD1	TRBJ1-5	CASSPGTGSNQPQHF	TGTGCCAGCAGCCCCGGGACAGGGAGCAATCAGCCCCAGCATTTT
.	TRBV2	.	TRBJ2-1	CASVPDSYNEQFF	TGTGCCAGCGTTCCGGACAGTTACAATGAGCAGTTCTTC
.	TRBV5-4	TRBD2	TRBJ2-7	CASSSVAVSGSYEQYF	TGTGCCAGCAGCTCCGTAGCTGTTAGCGGGAGCTACGAGCAGTACTTC
.	TRBV19	.	TRBJ1-5	CASSIDQPGNNQPQHF	TGTGCCAGTAGTATAGATCAACCCGGGAACAATCAGCCCCAGCATTTT
.	TRBV7-3	.	TRBJ2-5	CASSLTDSLGETQYF	TGTGCCAGCAGCTTAACGGACTCCCTCGGGGAGACCCAGTACTTC
.	TRBV7-8	TRBD2	TRBJ2-2	CASSVRGLAGVLAGELFF	TGTGCCAGCAGCGTAAGGGGACTAGCGGGAGTATTAGCCGGGGAGCTGTTTTTT
.	TRBV28	TRBD2	TRBJ2-4	CASSSGGKYIQYF	TGTGCCAGCAGTAGCGGGGGGAAGTACATTCAGTACTTC
.	TRBV11-2	.	TRBJ1-3	CASSLAPQRAIYF	TGTGCCAGCAGCTTAGCACCCCAACGGGCCATATATTTT
.	TRBV27	.	TRBJ2-5	CASSLAGRIQETQYF	TGTGCCAGCAGTTTGGCAGGGAGGATTCAAGAGACCCAGTACTTC
.	TRBV5-5	.	TRBJ1-4	CASSLGRAVGEKLFF	TGTGCCAGCAGCTTGGGCAGGGCGGTAGGTGAAAAACTGTTTTTT
.	TRBV30	TRBD2	TRBJ2-1	CAWRLLAAKGQFF	TGTGCCTGGAGGTTACTAGCGGCCAAGGGGCAGTTCTTC
.	TRBV5-6	.	TRBJ2-2	CASSLALGANTGELFF	TGTGCCAGCAGCTTGGCGCTGGGGGCGAACACCGGGGAGCTGTTTTTT
.	TRBV6-1	TRBD2	TRBJ2-7	CASSGTSANEQYF	TGTGCCAGCTCGGGGACTAGCGCTAACGAGCAGTACTTC
.	TRBV5-4	.	TRBJ1-3	CASSLRGAGNTIYF	TGTGCCAGCAGCTTGAGGGGGGCTGGAAACACCATATATTTT
once	TRBV6-5	.	TRBJ2-3	CASSYTQWGDTQYF	TGTGCCAGCAGTTACACACAGTGGGGAGATACGCAGTATTTT
few	TRBV7-9	TRBD1	TRBJ1-4	CASSLGRQGTNEKLFF	TGTGCCAGCAGCTTAGGGCGACAGGGAACTAATGAAAAACTGTTTTTT
.	TRBV30	.	TRBJ1-4	CAWNRGMKKLFF	TGTGCCTGGAACCGGGGAATGAAAAAACTGTTTTTT
.	TRBV25-1	.	TRBJ1-4	CASSELYGTNEKLFF	TGTGCCAGCAGTGAATTATACGGTACTAATGAAAAACTGTTTTTT
.	TRBV11-2	.	TRBJ1-2	CASSLDRAGGYTF	TGTGCCAGCAGCTTAGACAGGGCTGGAGGCTACACCTTC
few	TRBV6-5	.	TRBJ2-1	CASSPGWNEQFF	TGTGCCAGCAGTCCCGGGTGGAATGAGCAGTTCTTC
once	TRBV18	TRBD1	TRBJ2-7	CASSPGTGPAYEQYF	TGTGCCAGCTCACCTGGGACAGGACCTGCCTACGAGCAGTACTTC